Following are 24 T cell receptor beta chains from one sample sequenced in a study of regulatory T cells in long-lasting Graves disease. Library construction for TCR beta used iRepertoire HTBI primers and Arm-PCR of CDR3 regions. MiXCR, applied by TCRdb to the multiplex PCR reads, yields one record per CDR3 protein. The sample shows about 530,000 distinct CDR3 sequences, about 16% of them seen only once. Time point of the sample: newly diagnosed GD, antithyroid drugs for less than 3 months. PBMC RNA served as the TCR library source. This same sample was also part of a study on T cells in Graves' hyperthyroidism and ophthalmopathy.

The source material was peripheral blood mononuclear cells (PBMCs), sampled at new diagnosis, from a patient treated with antithyroid drugs. The receptors stem from a woman aged 35-65 years with Graves disease.

The J gene is TRBJ2-5, the V gene TRBV20-1, with no clear D. From germline, CDR1 is DFQATT and CDR2 SNEGSKA (reference sequence). The CDR3 has 14 residues. V was shortened by 3 bases and J by 1 base, with 12 bases between the two germline ends. The DNA for the CDR3 is TGCAGTGCTAGCCCTCCGAATCGCCAAGAGACCCAGTACTTC. Translating gives CSASPPNRQETQYF.

This clonotype was detected many times. The rearrangement joins TRBV2 to TRBJ2-2; D might be TRBD1 or TRBD2, each matching 5 bases. The CDR3 is 12 amino acids. The V gene's germline CDR1 is SNHLY and CDR2 FYNNEI. Deletions cut 8 bases from V and 3 bases from J, with 7 bases between. This CDR3 reads CASGGDTGELFF. The CDR3 bases are TGTGCCAGCGGGGGTGACACCGGGGAGCTGTTTTTT.

This chain links TRBV10-3 with TRBJ2-1; 10 positions agree with TRBD2. CDR3 length equals 13 residues. J gave up 7 bases and V 5 bases, and 2 bases lay outside the gene matches. The V gene's germline CDR1 is ENHRY and CDR2 SYGVKD. CDR3 bases: TGTGCCATCAGTACTAGCGGGGCGAATGAGCAGTTCTTC. Translated: CAISTSGANEQFF.

The rearrangement links TRBV9 to TRBJ1-6; TRBD1 matches 7 bases. The length of the CDR3 is 16 residues. Germline V gives CDR1 SGDLS, CDR2 YYNGEE. The trim removed 7 bases at V and 6 bases at J, leaving 13 bases unmatched. The DNA of the CDR3 is TGTGCCAGCGGACCGGACAGGACCCTCACTAATTCACCCCTCCACTTT. Residues: CASGPDRTLTNSPLHF.

This clonotype was seen repeatedly, ten times or more. V and J are TRBV9 and TRBJ2-3; the D gene is possibly TRBD2 (6 bases). There are 15 residues in the CDR3. Germline V gene sequence: CDR1 SGDLS, CDR2 YYNGEE. Trimming shortened V by 0 bases and J by 0 bases, and 8 bases separated the two germline ends. The CDR3 DNA reads TGTGCCAGCAGCGTAGCTGGGGGGAGCACAGATACGCAGTATTTT. Translation gives CASSVAGGSTDTQYF.

This chain joins TRBV4-1 and TRBJ1-1; tentatively, D is TRBD1 (5 bases). The CDR3 is 15 residues long. CDR1 is MGHRA and CDR2 is YSYEKL in the germline V gene. V lost 0 bases, J lost 4 bases, and 12 bases lay in between. The CDR3 DNA reads as TGCGCCAGCAGCCAAGATACGGGGGGTCTCACTGAAGCTTTCTTT. Its protein product is CASSQDTGGLTEAFF.

This clonotype appeared a few times. The CDR3 protein is CASSLGDRRPSEKLFF. CDR3 bases: TGTGCCAGCAGCTTAGGGGACCGACGGCCCAGTGAAAAACTGTTTTTT. This chain uses TRBV7-9 with TRBJ1-4; tentatively, D is TRBD1 (5 bases). Germline CDR1 SEHNR, CDR2 FQNEAQ (reference sequence). This CDR3 has 16 amino acids. V shed 1 base and J shed 7 bases, with 16 bases lying between them.

The sample holds many counts of this clonotype. This rearrangement joins TRBV5-8 to TRBJ1-2, with 7 nucleotides matching TRBD1. V shed 4 bases, J shed 4 bases, and the junction held 10 bases outside the gene matches. Germline CDR1 reads SGHTS; CDR2 reads YDEGEE. The CDR3 extends over 15 amino acids. The DNA for the CDR3 is TGTGCCAGCAGCCCTCGGGACAGCTTGTTCTATGGCTACACCTTC. As protein: CASSPRDSLFYGYTF.

This clonotype was observed a handful of times. The chain couples TRBV4-1 to TRBJ1-5; 7 positions match TRBD1. Germline V lookup: CDR1 MGHRA, CDR2 YSYEKL. J lost 6 bases, V lost 4 bases, and 9 bases had no gene match. This CDR3 region has 15 residues. CDR3 protein: CASSRATGVGQPQHF. The CDR3 DNA follows: TGCGCCAGCAGCCGAGCTACAGGGGTCGGTCAGCCCCAGCATTTT.

The table lists this clonotype with a few counts. The chain links TRBV13 to TRBJ2-4, with TRBD2 identical over 7 bases. In germline, CDR1 is PRHDT, CDR2 FYEKMQ (reference sequence). The junction had 9 bases not matched to a gene; V was cut back by 5 bases and J by 2 bases. The length of the CDR3 is 16 residues. CDR3 sequence reads: CASSPEGGETKNIQYF. As DNA, the CDR3 is TGTGCCAGCAGCCCCGAGGGAGGGGAGACCAAAAACATTCAGTACTTC.

This chain uses TRBV7-9 with TRBJ1-2; weak D call: TRBD1 (5 bases). Germline CDR1 and CDR2: SEHNR and FQNEAQ (reference sequence). Trimming shortened V by 5 bases and J by 4 bases, and 17 bases separated the two germline ends. The CDR3 extends over 15 amino acids. CDR3 residues: CASSPATAPPYGYTF. In DNA, the CDR3 is TGTGCCAGCAGCCCCGCGACAGCACCACCCTATGGCTACACCTTC.

This clonotype has more than one count but fewer than ten. CDR3 sequence reads: CASSLMGASDTF. The CDR3 nucleotides read TGTGCCAGCAGCTTAATGGGTGCTAGCGACACCTTC. This rearrangement joins TRBV13 to TRBJ1-2; D call uncertain. From germline, CDR1 is PRHDT and CDR2 FYEKMQ (reference sequence). Trimming took 2 bases from V and 12 from J, leaving 13 bases between them. This CDR3 is 12 amino acids long.

The gene calls are TRBV24-1 and TRBJ1-1, with 12 bases identical to TRBD1. The length of the CDR3 is 14 residues. V lost 3 bases and J lost 9; bases outside the gene matches: 4. CDR1 and CDR2 (germline): KGHDR, SFDVKD. CDR3 amino acids: CATSDTGTGGKAFF. CDR3 coding DNA: TGTGCCACCAGTGATACCGGGACAGGGGGCAAAGCTTTCTTT.

Of note for this clonotype: At one boundary the junction diverges from the germline segment, which might be a read error. The chain recombines TRBV12-3 or TRBV12-4 with TRBJ1-5, with D hard to call. This CDR3 is 12 amino acids long. The CDR3 region has the DNA TGTGCCAGCAGTTTCGGACGTCAGCCCCGGCATTTT. Translation: CASSFGRQPRHF.

This clonotype was counted a few times. V is TRBV12-3 or TRBV12-4 and J is TRBJ2-6; no firm D call. This CDR3 spans 17 amino acids. V was clipped by 2 bases and J by 3 bases, with 14 bases between them. CDR3 in amino acids: CASSLTLNVNGANVLTF. DNA for the CDR3: TGTGCCAGCAGTTTAACGCTAAATGTCAATGGGGCCAACGTCCTGACTTTC.

This clonotype was counted ten times or more. V is TRBV15 and J is TRBJ2-7, with D unclear. The V gene's germline CDR1 is LNHNV and CDR2 YYDKDF (reference sequence). This CDR3 is 15 amino acids long. V lost 1 base to trimming and J lost 3 bases, with 13 bases between them. The DNA for the CDR3 is TGTGCCACCAGCAGAGGGGCCCTTGCTGACTACGAGCAGTACTTC. As protein: CATSRGALADYEQYF. Full variable domain (rest looked up from reference TRBV15 and TRBJ2-7): DAMVIQNPRYQVTQFGKPVTLSCSQTLNHNVMYWYQQKSSQAPKLLFHYYDKDFNNEADTPDNFQSRRPNTSFCFLDIRSPGLGDTAMYLCATSRGALADYEQYFGPGTRLTVT.

The CDR3 protein is CASTMAGRGGYTF. The CDR3 DNA reads as TGTGCCAGCACCATGGCCGGGAGGGGTGGCTACACCTTC. This rearrangement joins TRBV28 to TRBJ1-2; perhaps TRBD1 as D (5 bases). The length of the CDR3 is 13 residues. V gave up 7 bases and J gave up 7 bases, with 16 bases separating them. Germline-derived CDR1 and CDR2 are MDHEN and SYDVKM.

In its sample, this clonotype was seen many times. This chain joins TRBV2 and TRBJ2-7; 7 bases are a match to TRBD1. The CDR3 is 12 amino acids. Trimming cost V 8 bases and J 2 bases; bases outside gene matches: 3. In germline, CDR1 is SNHLY, CDR2 FYNNEI. DNA of the CDR3: TGTGCCAGCGGGGGACAGACCTACGAGCAGTACTTC. Encoded protein: CASGGQTYEQYF.

The chain employs TRBV6-1 and TRBJ2-2; TRBD1 might be the D (6 bases). Trimming stripped 2 bases from V and 0 bases from J, with 10 bases between. CDR1 is MNHNS and CDR2 is SASEGT in the germline V gene. This CDR3 contains 16 residues. The CDR3 is CASSERAGANTGELFF. In DNA form, the CDR3 reads TGTGCCAGCAGTGAAAGAGCAGGGGCGAACACCGGGGAGCTGTTTTTT.

This clonotype showed up just a few times. The chain is built from TRBV7-9 and TRBJ1-3; TRBD1 agrees at 7 bases. J gave up 0 bases and V 3 bases, and 5 bases lay outside the gene matches. From germline, CDR1 is SEHNR and CDR2 FQNEAQ (reference sequence). The CDR3 is 16 amino acids. DNA of the CDR3: TGTGCCAGCAGCTTCCCCGGACAGGTCTCTGGAAACACCATATATTTT. Translating gives CASSFPGQVSGNTIYF.

This clonotype was found many times. The rearrangement joins TRBV2 to TRBJ2-1; D perhaps matches TRBD2 (6 bases). V dropped 1 base and J dropped 9 bases, with 22 bases sitting between them. CDR3 length: 17 residues. Germline V CDR1 and CDR2: SNHLY, FYNNEI. In nucleotides, the CDR3 is TGTGCCAGCAGTGAAGGCGAAAGCGGGTGGGGTTATGGTGAGCAGTTCTTC. It is translated as CASSEGESGWGYGEQFF.

There are many counts of this clonotype. The chain combines TRBV15 with TRBJ1-4, with D possibly being TRBD1 (5 bases). The CDR3 runs to 16 residues. Germline values: CDR1 LNHNV, CDR2 YYDKDF (reference sequence). V dropped 1 base and J dropped 9 bases, with 18 bases sitting between them. The CDR3 nucleotides read TGTGCCACCAGCAGAGTACCGGGACTCGAGGATAAAAAACTGTTTTTT. Its translation is CATSRVPGLEDKKLFF.

This clonotype appeared many times. V is TRBV20-1 and J is TRBJ1-4, with 7 nucleotides matching TRBD1. This CDR3 region has 13 residues. The ends lost 4 bases at V and 3 bases at J; junction bases unmatched: 2. From germline, CDR1 is DFQATT and CDR2 SNEGSKA (reference sequence). In DNA form, the CDR3 reads TGCAGTGCTATGGACAGGCCTAATGAAAAACTGTTTTTT. It translates to CSAMDRPNEKLFF.

In this sample, this clonotype turned up many times. The chain is built from TRBV11-2 and TRBJ2-4; weak D call: TRBD1 (6 bases). Deletions cut 5 bases from V and 9 bases from J, with 20 bases between. CDR3 length: 15 residues. CDR1 and CDR2 (germline): SGHAT, FQNNGV. CDR3 in amino acids: CASSLAGTNMGIQYF. In DNA form, the CDR3 reads TGTGCCAGCAGCCTCGCCGGGACAAATATGGGCATTCAGTACTTC.